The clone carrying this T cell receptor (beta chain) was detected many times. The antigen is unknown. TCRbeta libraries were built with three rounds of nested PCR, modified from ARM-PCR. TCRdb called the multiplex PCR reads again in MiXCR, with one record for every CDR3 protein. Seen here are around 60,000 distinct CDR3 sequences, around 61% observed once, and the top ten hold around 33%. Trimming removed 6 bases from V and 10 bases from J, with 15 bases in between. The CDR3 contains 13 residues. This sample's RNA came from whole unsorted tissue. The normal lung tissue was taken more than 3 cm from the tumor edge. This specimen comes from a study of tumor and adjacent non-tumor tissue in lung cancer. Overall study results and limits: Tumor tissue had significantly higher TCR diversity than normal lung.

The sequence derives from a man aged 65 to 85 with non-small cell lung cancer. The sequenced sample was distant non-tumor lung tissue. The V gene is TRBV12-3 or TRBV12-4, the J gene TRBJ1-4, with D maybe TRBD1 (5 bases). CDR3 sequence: CASSRDPQGKLFF. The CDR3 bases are TGTGCCAGCAGCCGGGACCCTCAAGGAAAACTGTTTTTT.